Listed here are 21 T cell receptor beta chains from one sample, sequenced in a study of beta chain features in type 1 diabetes. As every portion of the isolated RNA was reverse transcribed, the sequencing read expressed TCRB transcripts. Only in-frame clones appear in the TCRdb table, and some are missing; sequencing was by immunoSEQ multiplex PCR. Of about 240,000 clones listed, 27% are singletons. Sequencing was performed on central memory CD4+ T cells from blood. The receptor set was obtained from a man aged 25 to 40 in good health.

The rearrangement joins TRBV28 to TRBJ2-5; 11 bases match TRBD2. Germline CDR1 reads MDHEN; CDR2 reads SYDVKM. The V gene end was trimmed by 5 bases and the J gene end by 2 bases; junction bases not matched to a gene: 1. The CDR3 extends over 14 amino acids. The CDR3 region is CASSRTSGQETQYF. The CDR3 coding sequence is TGTGCCAGCAGTCGGACTAGCGGGCAAGAGACCCAGTACTTC.

This rearrangement joins TRBV30 to TRBJ1-6, with D perhaps TRBD1 (6 bases). V was cut by 5 bases and J by 5 bases, with 10 bases left in between. Germline CDR1 and CDR2: GTSNPN and SVGIG (reference sequence). The CDR3 has 13 amino acids. CDR3 nucleotide sequence: TGTGCCTGGGGACAGACCGATAATTCACCCCTCCACTTT. This sequence encodes CAWGQTDNSPLHF.

The rearrangement joins TRBV29-1 to TRBJ2-1, with D unclear. V was trimmed by 7 bases and J by 6 bases, leaving 10 bases between them. The CDR3 spans 11 residues. Germline V lookup: CDR1 SQVTM, CDR2 ANQGSEA. The CDR3 spells CSAESPNEQFF. CDR3 DNA sequence: TGCAGCGCCGAATCCCCCAATGAGCAGTTCTTC.

This clone is a singleton in its sample. This sequence joins TRBV18 and TRBJ1-2; D is undetermined. CDR1 and CDR2 from the germline V gene are KGHSH and LQKENI. Trimming shortened V by 3 bases and J by 8 bases, and 13 bases separated the two germline ends. The CDR3 has 13 residues. CDR3 in DNA: TGTGCCAGCTCACCTGAAGAAGGGAACGGCTACACCTTC. Translation gives CASSPEEGNGYTF.

This sequence joins TRBV4-2 and TRBJ1-1; D possibly corresponds to TRBD1 (5 bases). Trimming removed 0 bases from V and 6 bases from J, with 14 bases in between. CDR1 is LGHNA and CDR2 is YNFKEQ in the germline V gene. The CDR3 runs to 15 residues. The CDR3 region is CASSQEGAREAEAFF. The CDR3 region has the DNA TGTGCCAGCAGCCAAGAAGGGGCCCGAGAGGCTGAAGCTTTCTTT.

The CDR3 nucleotides are TGTGCCAGCAGCCTTGGGAGACATACCACAGATACGCAGTATTTT. This codes for CASSLGRHTTDTQYF. The rearrangement uses TRBV7-9 and TRBJ2-3, with a weak D call TRBD2 (5 bases). CDR1 is SEHNR, CDR2 FQNEAQ, per germline (reference sequence). This CDR3 has 15 residues. Trimming took 5 bases from V and 2 from J, leaving 14 bases between them.

This clone was counted at least ten times. The DNA for the CDR3 is TGTGCCAGCAGGGGACAGGGAAATTCACCCCTCCACTTT. It translates to CASRGQGNSPLHF. The rearrangement joins TRBV7-2 to TRBJ1-6, with 9 bases matching TRBD1. V lost 6 bases and J lost 7; bases outside the gene matches: 1. CDR3 length equals 13 residues. Germline CDR1 SGHTA, CDR2 FQGNSA.

In this sample, this clone turned up many times. Sequence at one end of the junction differs from germline and may be a read error. The chain links TRBV7-9 to TRBJ2-7, with 11 bases lining up with TRBD2. The CDR3 is 14 residues long. CDR1 and CDR2 from the germline V gene are SEHNR and FQNEAQ (reference sequence). The CDR3 here is CASSVAGGPNEQYF. In DNA, the CDR3 is TGTGCCAGCAGCGTAGCGGGAGGGCCAAACGAGCAGTACTTC.

This clone was seen more than once but under ten times. The chain couples TRBV5-1 to TRBJ2-7; no reliable D call. V was trimmed by 4 bases and J by 4 bases, leaving 6 bases between them. CDR1 is SGHRS and CDR2 is YFSETQ in the germline V gene. CDR3 size: 11 residues. CDR3 in DNA: TGCGCCAGCAGCAATTCGTACGAGCAGTACTTC. Translating gives CASSNSYEQYF.

The J gene is TRBJ1-3, the V gene TRBV6-5; D unclear. V shed 6 bases and J shed 4 bases, with 16 bases lying between them. Germline V gene lookup returns CDR1 MNHEY and CDR2 SVGAGI. The CDR3 is made up of 15 amino acids. CDR3 loop: CASSKFLGGGNTIYF. As DNA, the CDR3 is TGTGCCAGCAGCAAGTTCCTCGGAGGAGGAAACACCATATATTTT.

This clone was counted only a few times. The chain carries TRBV7-2 and TRBJ2-3; 7 nucleotides line up with TRBD2. Germline assignment: CDR1 SGHTA and CDR2 FQGNSA. This CDR3 region has 16 residues. The V segment lost 3 bases and the J segment 3 bases; nucleotides outside the gene matches: 9. The CDR3 loop is CASSFLAVGQTDTQYF. DNA of the CDR3: TGTGCCAGCAGCTTTCTAGCGGTGGGGCAGACAGATACGCAGTATTTT. Full variable domain (remainder filled in from reference TRBV7-2 and TRBJ2-3): GAGVSQSPSNKVTEKGKDVELRCDPISGHTALYWYRQSLGQGLEFLIYFQGNSAPDKSGLPSDRFSAERTGGSVSTLTIQRTQQEDSAVYLCASSFLAVGQTDTQYFGPGTRLTVL.

This clone was recorded a few times. The J gene is TRBJ2-1, the V gene TRBV6-4; D is unclear. The germline V gene encodes CDR1 MRHNA and CDR2 SNTAGT. CDR3 length: 14 amino acids. V was shortened by 2 bases and J by 7 bases, with 12 bases between the two germline ends. The CDR3 loop reads CASSDPERGNEQFF. Here the CDR3 DNA reads TGTGCCAGCAGTGACCCAGAACGTGGGAATGAGCAGTTCTTC.

CDR3 amino acids: CAWGQGYGYTF. The CDR3, as DNA: TGTGCCTGGGGACAGGGATATGGCTACACCTTC. This rearrangement joins TRBV30 to TRBJ1-2, with 8 bases aligning to TRBD1. The germline CDR1 and CDR2 sequences are GTSNPN and SVGIG (reference sequence). J lost 5 bases, V lost 5 bases, and 1 base had no gene match. The CDR3 spans 11 residues.

V usage is TRBV5-1 and J usage is TRBJ2-1, with 7 bases that match TRBD2. CDR1 and CDR2 from the germline V gene are SGHRS and YFSETQ. The V gene end was trimmed by 4 bases and the J gene end by 4 bases; junction bases not matched to a gene: 8. The CDR3 covers 15 residues. The CDR3 DNA is TGCGCCAGCAGCCCCGCGGGACTACCGTACAATGAGCAGTTCTTC. Amino acids: CASSPAGLPYNEQFF.

This clone was counted between two and nine times. The rearrangement links TRBV30 to TRBJ2-7; D may be TRBD2 (5 bases). CDR1 is GTSNPN and CDR2 is SVGIG in the germline V gene (reference sequence). The CDR3 spans 14 residues. V gave up 4 bases and J gave up 2 bases, with 15 bases separating them. The CDR3 is CAWTHGVRTYEQYF. CDR3 sequence (DNA): TGTGCCTGGACCCACGGGGTCCGCACCTACGAGCAGTACTTC.

This clone was observed a handful of times. The chain joins TRBV10-3 to TRBJ2-7, with D hard to call. V lost 3 bases to trimming and J lost 4 bases, with 7 bases between them. CDR3 length: 12 residues. Germline CDR1 ENHRY, CDR2 SYGVKD. The CDR3 reads CAISDQLYEQYF. CDR3 coding DNA: TGTGCCATCAGTGATCAATTGTACGAGCAGTACTTC.

Of note for this clone: Other nucleotide sequences from this sample produce the same CDR3. This chain's CDR3 is CSVGGGLGDTQYF. The CDR3 DNA is TGCAGCGTTGGTGGAGGGTTAGGCGATACGCAGTATTTT. The chain couples TRBV29-1 to TRBJ2-3; D is perhaps TRBD2 (6 bases). There are 13 residues in the CDR3. Between the trimmed V and J ends, which lost 4 bases and 6 bases, there was a span of 14 bases. From germline, CDR1 is SQVTM and CDR2 ANQGSEA.

This clone was found many times. V and J are TRBV7-2 and TRBJ2-1; tentative D call: TRBD1 (6 bases). V lost 1 base, J lost 0 bases, and 10 bases lay in between. This CDR3 spans 16 amino acids. The germline gives CDR1 SGHTA, CDR2 FQGNSA. CDR3 sequence (DNA): TGTGCCAGCAGCTTAGTGTGGGACACCTCCTACAATGAGCAGTTCTTC. This translates into CASSLVWDTSYNEQFF.

This clone appeared a few times. DNA for the CDR3: TGTGCCAGCTCGCCGGGACAGGGAGTCGGCGATACGCAGTATTTT. Its translation is CASSPGQGVGDTQYF. The genes are TRBV18 and TRBJ2-3, with TRBD1 matching over 9 bases. In germline, CDR1 is KGHSH, CDR2 LQKENI. This CDR3 is 15 amino acids long. V lost 6 bases and J lost 6; bases outside the gene matches: 10. The complete variable domain, with remaining parts taken from reference TRBV18 and TRBJ2-3, reads NAGVMQNPRHLVRRRGQEARLRCSPMKGHSHVYWYRQLPEEGLKFMVYLQKENIIDESGMPKERFSAEFPKEGPSILRIQQVVRGDSAAYFCASSPGQGVGDTQYFGPGTRLTVL.

The chain's CDR3 is CASSLGLYNEQFF. The DNA of the CDR3 is TGTGCCAGCAGCTTAGGGCTATACAATGAGCAGTTCTTC. The chain links TRBV11-2 to TRBJ2-1; no reliable D call. Trimming cost V 1 base and J 4 bases, with 5 bases left between them. The length of the CDR3 is 13 residues. Germline CDR1 reads SGHAT; CDR2 reads FQNNGV. Supplemented by reference TRBV11-2 and TRBJ2-1, the full variable domain reads EAGVAQSPRYKIIEKRQSVAFWCNPISGHATLYWYQQILGQGPKLLIQFQNNGVVDDSQLPKDRFSAERLKGVDSTLKIQPAKLEDSAVYLCASSLGLYNEQFFGPGTRLTVL.

The chain is built from TRBV18 and TRBJ2-5, with 9 nucleotides matching TRBD1. Unmatched junction bases numbered 1, after V lost 4 bases and J lost 4 bases. The CDR3 is made up of 13 amino acids. Germline lookup yields CDR1 KGHSH and CDR2 LQKENI. The CDR3 region has the DNA TGTGCCAGCTCACGACAGGGGGTAGAGACCCAGTACTTC. This translates into CASSRQGVETQYF.